This TCR beta chain was sequenced for a study of shared clonotypes between healthy human individuals. Looking at the study overall: The composition of the donors was two women and a few men aged 18 to 49. There were three CD4 naive, three CD4 memory, two CD8 naive and one CD8 memory plates per donor.

The CDR3 totals 14 residues. With 3 bases clipped from V and 7 bases from J, the junction kept 8 bases outside the gene matches. Germline CDR1 and CDR2: SGHTA and FQGNSA. Repertoires were generated with immunoSEQ multiplex PCR, while TCRdb's copy carries only in-frame clones and drops some. The table records 2 million to 2.5 million clones, 85% to 95% of them present only once. The sequence was obtained from a man aged 18-30 years in good health. J is TRBJ2-7 and V is TRBV7-2; TRBD2 aligns across 8 bases. Sequencing was done on a sample of naive CD4+ T cells sorted from blood. Subset given: CD45RA+ positively selected. CDR3 amino acids: CASSFFTSGTEQYF. The CDR3 DNA follows: TGTGCCAGCAGCTTTTTTACTAGCGGTACGGAGCAGTACTTC.